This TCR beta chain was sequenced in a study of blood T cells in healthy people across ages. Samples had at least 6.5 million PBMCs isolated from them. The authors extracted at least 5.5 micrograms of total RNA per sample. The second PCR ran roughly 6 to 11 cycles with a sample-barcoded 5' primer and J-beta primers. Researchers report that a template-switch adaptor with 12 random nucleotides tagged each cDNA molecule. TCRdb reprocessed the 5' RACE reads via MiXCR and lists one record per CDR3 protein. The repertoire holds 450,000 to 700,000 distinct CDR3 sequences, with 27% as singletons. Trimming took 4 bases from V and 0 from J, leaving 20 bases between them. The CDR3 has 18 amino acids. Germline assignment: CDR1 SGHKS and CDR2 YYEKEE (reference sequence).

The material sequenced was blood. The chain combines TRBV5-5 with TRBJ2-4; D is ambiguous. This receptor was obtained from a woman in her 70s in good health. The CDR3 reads CASSDRVQNPLAKNIQYF. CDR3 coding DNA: TGTGCCAGCAGCGACCGGGTCCAGAACCCGCTAGCCAAAAACATTCAGTACTTC.